These T cell receptor beta chains were read from a single sample in a study of cytomegalovirus exposure and HLA in healthy donors. Using immunoSEQ multiplex PCR, the repertoire was profiled, and TCRdb retains in-frame clones only, with some absent. The data contain 150,000 to 200,000 clones, about 85% of them singletons. The specimen sequenced was PBMCs. These receptors came from a man in his late teens or twenties in good health and CMV-seropositive. Each CDR3 is given without its conserved first and last residue. The order of the fields is J gene, V gene, CDR3 protein.

j_call: TRBJ2-7; v_call: TRBV28; cdr3_aa: ASSSLDSGEQY
j_call: TRBJ1-2; v_call: TRBV29-1; cdr3_aa: SAGGGQPLGGYT
j_call: TRBJ1-2; v_call: TRBV30; cdr3_aa: AWSVGGGRAYGYT
j_call: TRBJ1-1; v_call: TRBV5-4; cdr3_aa: ASSFAENTEAF
j_call: TRBJ1-1; v_call: TRBV19; cdr3_aa: ASNSGVTEAF
j_call: TRBJ2-2; v_call: TRBV30; cdr3_aa: AWGVETGTGELF
j_call: TRBJ2-3; v_call: TRBV19; cdr3_aa: AVQGGGAYDTQY
j_call: TRBJ2-7; v_call: TRBV9; cdr3_aa: ASGPGLVGFEQY
j_call: TRBJ1-5; v_call: TRBV7-9; cdr3_aa: ASSLDPGQGPYSNQPQH
j_call: TRBJ2-3; v_call: TRBV7-9; cdr3_aa: ASSLVAESSGRSDTQY
j_call: TRBJ2-3; v_call: TRBV5-1; cdr3_aa: ASSSPRQGRTQY
j_call: TRBJ2-3; v_call: TRBV9; cdr3_aa: ASSPSGDTQY
j_call: TRBJ2-3; v_call: TRBV27; cdr3_aa: ASSSPGGQGDTQY
j_call: TRBJ2-7; v_call: TRBV19; cdr3_aa: ASSPPGSYEQY
j_call: TRBJ2-2; v_call: TRBV11-2; cdr3_aa: ASSFRGLAGVGELF
j_call: TRBJ2-2; v_call: TRBV7-3; cdr3_aa: ASSLVWGSGELF
j_call: TRBJ1-6; v_call: TRBV6-4; cdr3_aa: ASSESWGEGSPLH
j_call: TRBJ2-1; v_call: TRBV6-1; cdr3_aa: ASSDLTGEQF
j_call: TRBJ2-7; v_call: TRBV10-3; cdr3_aa: AITRQGLDEQY
j_call: TRBJ1-2; v_call: TRBV5-4; cdr3_aa: ASSSNTGPYGYT
j_call: TRBJ1-1; v_call: TRBV7-2; cdr3_aa: ASSVQGNTEAF
j_call: TRBJ2-1; v_call: TRBV6-1; cdr3_aa: ASSYNVAGEQF
j_call: TRBJ2-2; v_call: TRBV4-1; cdr3_aa: ASKGQGAHYSTELF
j_call: TRBJ1-4; v_call: TRBV5-1; cdr3_aa: ASSLAGQSNEKLF
j_call: TRBJ2-3; v_call: TRBV19; cdr3_aa: ASSTRTGYSSTDTQY
j_call: TRBJ2-7; v_call: TRBV14; cdr3_aa: ASSQVRGINQQY